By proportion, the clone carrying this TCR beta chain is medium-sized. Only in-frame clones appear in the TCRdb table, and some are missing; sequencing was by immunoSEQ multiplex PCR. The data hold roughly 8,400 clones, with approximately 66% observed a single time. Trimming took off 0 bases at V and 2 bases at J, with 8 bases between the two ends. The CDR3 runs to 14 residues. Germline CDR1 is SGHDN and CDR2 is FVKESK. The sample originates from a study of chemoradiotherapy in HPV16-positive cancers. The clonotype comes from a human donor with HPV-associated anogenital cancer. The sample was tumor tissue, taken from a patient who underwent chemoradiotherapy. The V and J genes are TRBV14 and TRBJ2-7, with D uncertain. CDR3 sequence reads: CASSQEVGAYEQYF. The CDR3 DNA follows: TGTGCCAGCAGCCAAGAGGTCGGCGCCTACGAGCAGTACTTC. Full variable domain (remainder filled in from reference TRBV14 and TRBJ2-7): EAGVTQFPSHSVIEKGQTVTLRCDPISGHDNLYWYRRVMGKEIKFLLHFVKESKQDESGMPNNRFLAERTGGTYSTLKVQPAELEDSGVYFCASSQEVGAYEQYFGPGTRLTVT.